This TCR beta chain was sequenced for a study of Ad26.COV2.S vaccination and SARS-CoV-2 variants. Findings and caveats of the study: There was a possibility that the TCR breadth and depth analyses underestimated total T cell responses.

Regarding treatment: 15 to 20 received Ad26.COV2.S at low or high dose, single or two shots; several received placebo; per-sample allocation not given. Sampling was performed 63 days after the first vaccine or placebo injection. The vaccine delivered Wuhan-strain SARS-CoV-2 spike through an Ad26 vector. Regarding this clone: Its antigen is not identified.

Germline loops: CDR1 GTSNPN, CDR2 SVGIG (reference sequence). V lost 5 bases and J 9 bases, leaving 17 bases between the germline ends. The CDR3 spans 12 residues. The repertoire was sequenced with immunoSEQ multiplex PCR; TCRdb's copy has only in-frame clones and lacks some. The sample records about 480,000 clones, roughly 87% being singletons. The chain carries TRBV30 and TRBJ2-7; the D is unclear. This TCR was sampled from a person between 18 and 60 years old who received the Ad26.COV2.S COVID-19 vaccine or a placebo. This sample comprised peripheral blood, obtained in a trial of Ad26.COV2.S vaccine versus placebo. DNA for the CDR3: TGTGCCTGGGGACCGCAGGTATTCGGGCAGTACTTC. It encodes CAWGPQVFGQYF.